This is a list of T cell receptor beta chains from one sample in a study of cytomegalovirus exposure and HLA in healthy donors. Method: immunoSEQ multiplex PCR; TCRdb's copy keeps in-frame clones and lacks some. Of under 200,000 clones in the sample, roughly 80% were seen once. The specimen was PBMCs. These receptors originate from a man aged 50 to 60 in good health and CMV-seronegative. Both conserved end residues are part of each CDR3. The D gene is left open where the match is weak. Only some rows state a clone size, as once, few, many or a class for expanded clones.

D,V,size,J,CDR3,DNA
TRBD1,TRBV10-3,-,TRBJ2-3,CAIRGQGLVTDTQYF,TGTGCCATCAGGGGACAGGGTCTTGTAACAGATACGCAGTATTTT
-,TRBV14,once,TRBJ2-5,CASSQLGRTQYF,TGTGCCAGCAGCCAATTGGGGAGGACCCAGTACTTC
-,TRBV5-1,once,TRBJ2-3,CASSLGHHSTDTQYF,TGCGCCAGCAGCTTGGGACACCATAGCACAGATACGCAGTATTTT
-,TRBV5-4,-,TRBJ2-6,CASSFQAGANVLTF,TGTGCCAGCAGCTTCCAGGCTGGGGCCAACGTCCTGACTTTC
TRBD1,TRBV27,few,TRBJ2-2,CASTRDRGRGTGELFF,TGTGCCAGTACCCGGGACAGGGGGCGAGGCACCGGGGAGCTGTTTTTT
-,TRBV12-5,-,TRBJ2-1,CASGHGRGAYNEQFF,TGTGCTAGTGGTCACGGCCGGGGAGCCTACAATGAGCAGTTCTTC
-,TRBV5-4,-,TRBJ1-1,CASSLTGRGTEAFF,TGTGCCAGCAGCTTGACCGGCAGGGGCACTGAAGCTTTCTTT
TRBD1,TRBV11-2,-,TRBJ1-3,CASSGGTDSGNTIYF,TGTGCCAGCAGCGGAGGGACAGATTCTGGAAACACCATATATTTT
TRBD2,TRBV7-9,-,TRBJ2-3,CASITLADSTDTQYF,TGTGCCAGCATCACACTAGCGGATAGCACAGATACGCAGTATTTT
TRBD1,TRBV7-9,once,TRBJ1-1,CASRRGQGNTEAFF,TGTGCCAGCAGACGCGGACAGGGGAACACTGAAGCTTTCTTT